Listed below are T cell receptor beta chains from one sample, sequenced in a study of control samples from healthy donors and cancer patients. The assay was immunoSEQ multiplex PCR, and TCRdb's table has in-frame clones only and misses some. The sample consists of 150,000 to 200,000 clones, more than 90% of them appearing once. Sequences were obtained from blood. These receptors were obtained from a man aged 25-45 years in good health. The CDR3 runs from the conserved cysteine through the conserved F or W. The D gene is left open where the match is weak. Rows may omit the clone size; those that give it use once, few, many or a size class.

cdr3_nt cdr3_aa clone_size v_call cdr3_length d_call j_call
TGTGCCAGCACCCAAGGGGTGGACAGGGGGCTATGGGAGCAGTTCTTC CASTQGVDRGLWEQFF - TRBV11-2 16 TRBD1 TRBJ2-1
TGTGCCAGCGGACGGGGGAGAGGTTACGAGCAGTACTTC CASGRGRGYEQYF - TRBV19 13 - TRBJ2-7
TGTGCCAGCAGCTTATACGGCTACCCGGTGGGAGATACGCAGTATTTT CASSLYGYPVGDTQYF - TRBV7-3 16 - TRBJ2-3
TGTGCCAGCCTCCCCGGGGGCGCCTACGAGCAGTACTTC CASLPGGAYEQYF - TRBV28 13 - TRBJ2-7
TGTGCCAGCAGCCGGGGACAGGGGCTGGGGGAGCAGTACTTC CASSRGQGLGEQYF - TRBV3-1/TRBV3-2 14 TRBD1 TRBJ2-7
TGTGCCAGCAGCTGGAGGGATTCACCCCTCCACTTT CASSWRDSPLHF - TRBV5-6 12 - TRBJ1-6
TGCGCCAGCAGCTTGGAGGCAGGGTTGCATGAGCAGTTCTTC CASSLEAGLHEQFF once TRBV5-1 14 - TRBJ2-1
TGTGCCAGCACCGGACAGGGAGGTGGTGGCTACACCTTC CASTGQGGGGYTF - TRBV12-3/TRBV12-4 13 TRBD1 TRBJ1-2
TGTGCCACCAGCAGACTCTCCGGGCCCAATGAAAAACTGTTTTTT CATSRLSGPNEKLFF - TRBV15 15 - TRBJ1-4
TGTGCCAGCAGACGTCAGGGGGCAGGGAATTCACCCCTCCACTTT CASRRQGAGNSPLHF - TRBV5-8 15 TRBD1 TRBJ1-6
TGTGCCAGCAGTTACCTAGGGAATACGCAGTATTTT CASSYLGNTQYF - TRBV6-2/TRBV6-3 12 - TRBJ2-3
TGTGCCTGGAGTGGAGGGACACCCTCTGGAAACACCATATATTTT CAWSGGTPSGNTIYF - TRBV30 15 - TRBJ1-3
TGCGCCAGCAGCATGGGGAGCGGGGGCCTCGGCACAGATACGCAGTATTTT CASSMGSGGLGTDTQYF - TRBV5-1 17 TRBD2 TRBJ2-3
TGTGCCAGCAGTGATATCCCCCCCGGAGACGGGAGTAACTATGGCTACACCTTC CASSDIPPGDGSNYGYTF once TRBV2 18 - TRBJ1-2
TGTGCCAGCAGCTTGGCCCGACTTACAGATACGCAGTATTTT CASSLARLTDTQYF - TRBV5-4 14 - TRBJ2-3
TGCACCAGCAGCCCCGGTAGCGGGGTCTACGAGCAGTACTTC CTSSPGSGVYEQYF - TRBV1 14 - TRBJ2-7
TGTGCCAGCAGCTTAGTCTTCCCAGGGGCTGAAGCTTTCTTT CASSLVFPGAEAFF - TRBV7-2 14 - TRBJ1-1
TGCGCCAGCATTGAGCCTAACTATGGCTACACCTTC CASIEPNYGYTF - TRBV23-1 12 - TRBJ1-2
TGTGCCAGCAGCTTAGGGGGCAGGGAACGCAATCAGCCCCAGCATTTT CASSLGGRERNQPQHF - TRBV11-3 16 - TRBJ1-5
TGCAGCGGCCGGGACTGGAGTTACAATGAGCAGTTCTTC CSGRDWSYNEQFF - TRBV29-1 13 - TRBJ2-1
TGTGCCACCTCAGACAGGGAAGGAGAAAAACTGTTTTTT CATSDREGEKLFF - TRBV27 13 TRBD1 TRBJ1-4
TGTGCCAGCAGGCCGGGACAGGGGGCTCAAGAGACCCAGTACTTC CASRPGQGAQETQYF - TRBV27 15 TRBD1 TRBJ2-5
TGTGCCACCAGTGAGCCCGGGACAGGGTACAATGAGCAGTTCTTC CATSEPGTGYNEQFF - TRBV24-1 15 TRBD1 TRBJ2-1
TGTGCCAGCAGCGTAGTGTCAGGGAGTCAGGGCTTCTTT CASSVVSGSQGFF - TRBV9 13 - TRBJ1-1
TGTGCCTGGAATGGGGGGAACACTGAAGCTTTCTTT CAWNGGNTEAFF - TRBV30 12 - TRBJ1-1
TGTGCCAGCAGTTACGCTAGCGGCGACTACGAGCAGTACTTC CASSYASGDYEQYF - TRBV6-5 14 TRBD2 TRBJ2-7
TGTGCCAGCAGCTTAGCTTTCGGGAGCAATCAGCCCCAGCATTTT CASSLAFGSNQPQHF - TRBV7-2 15 - TRBJ1-5
TGTGCCAGCAGCTTGGCCATACGTGAGGTCAGCACAGATACGCAGTATTTT CASSLAIREVSTDTQYF - TRBV5-8 17 - TRBJ2-3
TGTGCCAGTTGTACCGGGACACTAGGAAACACCATATATTTT CASCTGTLGNTIYF - TRBV19 14 - TRBJ1-3